This paragraph reports one TCR beta chain. Per the original methods: Amplifying reference gene primers gave estimates of nucleated cell counts. Only in-frame clones appear in the TCRdb table, and some are missing; sequencing was by immunoSEQ multiplex PCR. D and trimming were read from the DNA, whereas the V and J calls and clone size are those reported in that table. The table shows roughly 220,000 clones, with around 86% occurring only once. This entry belongs to a study of blood T cell repertoires in COVID-19. About the research overall: There were acute and convalescent COVID-19 samples, and they came from the United States, Italy and Spain.

Germline V gene lookup returns CDR1 SGHTA and CDR2 FQGNSA. The germline V and J ends were trimmed by 2 bases and 8 bases, with 12 bases remaining between them. The CDR3 totals 13 residues. The chain carries TRBV7-2 and TRBJ1-2; D unclear. The receptor's source is a man older than 75 with acute or convalescent COVID-19. Sequencing was carried out using peripheral blood. CDR3 DNA sequence: TGTGCCAGCAGCTTAAGTCCAGGCTTCGGCTACACCTTC. Protein: CASSLSPGFGYTF.